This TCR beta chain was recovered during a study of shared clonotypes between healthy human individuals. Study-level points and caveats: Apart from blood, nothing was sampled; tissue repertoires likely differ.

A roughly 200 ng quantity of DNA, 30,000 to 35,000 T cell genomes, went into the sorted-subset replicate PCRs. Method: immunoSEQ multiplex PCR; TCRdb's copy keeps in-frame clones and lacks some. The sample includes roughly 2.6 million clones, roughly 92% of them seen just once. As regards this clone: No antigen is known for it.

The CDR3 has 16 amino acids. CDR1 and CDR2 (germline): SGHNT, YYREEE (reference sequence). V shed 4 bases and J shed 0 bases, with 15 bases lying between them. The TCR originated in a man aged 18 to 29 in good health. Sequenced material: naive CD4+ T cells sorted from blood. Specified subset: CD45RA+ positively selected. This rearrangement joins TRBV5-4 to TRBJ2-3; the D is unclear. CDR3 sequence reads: CASSTAGLRSTDTQYF. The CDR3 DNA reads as TGTGCCAGCAGCACGGCCGGCCTGCGCAGCACAGATACGCAGTATTTT.